The 10 T cell receptor beta chains reported below all come from one sample, sequenced in a study of blood T cell repertoires in COVID-19. Profiling relied on immunoSEQ multiplex PCR, and the TCRdb table lists in-frame clones only, not all of them. Among about 220,000 clones listed, roughly 85% were seen once. Sequenced input: peripheral blood. These receptor sequences come from a woman aged 80 or over with acute or convalescent COVID-19.

This chain links TRBV12-3 or TRBV12-4 with TRBJ2-3; no definite D call. This CDR3 comprises 12 residues. V was clipped by 4 bases and J by 3 bases, with 5 bases between them. CDR3 bases: TGTGCCAGCAGTTCACAAACAGATACGCAGTATTTT. Translation gives CASSSQTDTQYF.

This chain links TRBV2 with TRBJ1-2, with D tentatively TRBD1 (5 bases). This CDR3 region has 13 residues. The V gene's germline CDR1 is SNHLY and CDR2 FYNNEI. With 4 bases removed from V and 6 bases from J, the gap between germline ends came to 12 bases. CDR3 DNA sequence: TGTGCCAGCAGTGGGAACAGGCAGAATGGCTACACCTTC. Translated: CASSGNRQNGYTF.

The J gene is TRBJ2-5, the V gene TRBV7-2, with 9 bases identical to TRBD2. With V trimmed by 3 bases and J by 5 bases, 7 bases remained unmatched. From germline, CDR1 is SGHTA and CDR2 FQGNSA. CDR3 length equals 15 residues. The CDR3: CASSFRGGARETQYF. CDR3 sequence (DNA): TGTGCCAGCAGCTTCCGCGGGGGGGCCAGGGAGACCCAGTACTTC.

The chain recombines TRBV15 with TRBJ1-5, with D possibly being TRBD1 (5 bases). The CDR3 covers 15 residues. Germline V gene sequence: CDR1 LNHNV, CDR2 YYDKDF (reference sequence). Trimming cost V 3 bases and J 3 bases, with 12 bases left between them. CDR3 region: CATSRGRAYNQPQHF. The DNA of the CDR3 is TGTGCCACCAGCAGGGGCAGGGCCTACAATCAGCCCCAGCATTTT.

The V gene is TRBV7-2, the J gene TRBJ1-4, with a possible D match to TRBD1 (5 bases). This CDR3 is 12 amino acids long. The V end lost 6 bases, the J end lost 10 bases, and 12 bases lay between the germline ends. The germline gives CDR1 SGHTA, CDR2 FQGNSA. The CDR3 DNA reads TGTGCCAGCAGTCCTCAGGGTGCAAAACTGTTTTTT. Its translation: CASSPQGAKLFF.

This chain links TRBV7-2 with TRBJ1-5, with 8 bases fitting TRBD1. Per the germline V gene, CDR1 is SGHTA and CDR2 is FQGNSA. The CDR3 is made up of 15 amino acids. V lost 5 bases to trimming and J lost 4 bases; unmatched junction nucleotides: 7. The CDR3 protein is CASSARTGLNQPQHF. CDR3 nucleotide sequence: TGTGCCAGCAGCGCCCGGACAGGGCTTAATCAGCCCCAGCATTTT.

The V call is TRBV19, the J call TRBJ1-2; tentatively, D is TRBD1 (6 bases). This CDR3 is 15 amino acids long. Germline assignment: CDR1 LNHDA and CDR2 SQIVND (reference sequence). V was shortened by 4 bases and J by 0 bases, with 12 bases between the two germline ends. CDR3 DNA sequence: TGTGCCAGTAGTACCCGACAGGCGTCTAACTATGGCTACACCTTC. It yields the protein CASSTRQASNYGYTF.

The CDR3: CASSSRESEAFF. In DNA form, the CDR3 reads TGTGCCAGCAGCTCAAGGGAGTCTGAAGCTTTCTTT. The rearrangement uses TRBV11-2 and TRBJ1-1; D ambiguous. The V gene's germline CDR1 is SGHAT and CDR2 FQNNGV. This CDR3 region has 12 residues. V lost 4 bases, J lost 6 bases, and 9 bases lay in between.

The J gene is TRBJ1-2, the V gene TRBV28; 7 bases match TRBD1. CDR3 length: 15 residues. Trimming took 6 bases from V and 0 from J; bases not matched to a gene: 7. Germline V gives CDR1 MDHEN, CDR2 SYDVKM. The CDR3 nucleotides read TGTGCCAGCAGGAGAACAGGGGCTTCTAACTATGGCTACACCTTC. Translation gives CASRRTGASNYGYTF.

The chain uses TRBV5-5 and TRBJ2-3; 10 bases agree with TRBD1. The V gene end was trimmed by 4 bases and the J gene end by 3 bases; junction bases not matched to a gene: 5. The germline V gene has CDR1 SGHKS and CDR2 YYEKEE (reference sequence). The CDR3 is 15 residues long. CDR3 loop: CASSHDRGRTDTQYF. The CDR3 nucleotides are TGTGCCAGCAGCCATGACAGGGGGCGTACAGATACGCAGTATTTT.